This T cell receptor (beta chain) was retrieved from a study of blood T cell repertoires in COVID-19. Looking at the study overall: From T cells, B-cell-depleted T cells, or PBMCs came the material, which was cDNA or gDNA.

This clone was seen only once. The CDR3 is made up of 17 amino acids. CDR1 is SGHRS and CDR2 is YFSETQ in the germline V gene. The V end lost 3 bases, the J end lost 2 bases, and 20 bases lay between the germline ends. The data were produced by immunoSEQ multiplex PCR, yet TCRdb's version contains in-frame clones alone and is incomplete. This sample yields 50,000 to 60,000 clones, of which about 87% are seen a single time; 3.5% to 4% belongs to the top ten. This clonotype was obtained from a man aged 35-49 years with COVID-19, enrolled during active disease. The V call is TRBV5-1, the J call TRBJ1-1, with a weak D call TRBD1 (6 bases). Sequencing was done on a sample of peripheral blood. The CDR3 region has the DNA TGCGCCAGCAGCTCAGAACAGGGTTTCCTTATTAACACTGAAGCTTTCTTT. This encodes CASSSEQGFLINTEAFF.